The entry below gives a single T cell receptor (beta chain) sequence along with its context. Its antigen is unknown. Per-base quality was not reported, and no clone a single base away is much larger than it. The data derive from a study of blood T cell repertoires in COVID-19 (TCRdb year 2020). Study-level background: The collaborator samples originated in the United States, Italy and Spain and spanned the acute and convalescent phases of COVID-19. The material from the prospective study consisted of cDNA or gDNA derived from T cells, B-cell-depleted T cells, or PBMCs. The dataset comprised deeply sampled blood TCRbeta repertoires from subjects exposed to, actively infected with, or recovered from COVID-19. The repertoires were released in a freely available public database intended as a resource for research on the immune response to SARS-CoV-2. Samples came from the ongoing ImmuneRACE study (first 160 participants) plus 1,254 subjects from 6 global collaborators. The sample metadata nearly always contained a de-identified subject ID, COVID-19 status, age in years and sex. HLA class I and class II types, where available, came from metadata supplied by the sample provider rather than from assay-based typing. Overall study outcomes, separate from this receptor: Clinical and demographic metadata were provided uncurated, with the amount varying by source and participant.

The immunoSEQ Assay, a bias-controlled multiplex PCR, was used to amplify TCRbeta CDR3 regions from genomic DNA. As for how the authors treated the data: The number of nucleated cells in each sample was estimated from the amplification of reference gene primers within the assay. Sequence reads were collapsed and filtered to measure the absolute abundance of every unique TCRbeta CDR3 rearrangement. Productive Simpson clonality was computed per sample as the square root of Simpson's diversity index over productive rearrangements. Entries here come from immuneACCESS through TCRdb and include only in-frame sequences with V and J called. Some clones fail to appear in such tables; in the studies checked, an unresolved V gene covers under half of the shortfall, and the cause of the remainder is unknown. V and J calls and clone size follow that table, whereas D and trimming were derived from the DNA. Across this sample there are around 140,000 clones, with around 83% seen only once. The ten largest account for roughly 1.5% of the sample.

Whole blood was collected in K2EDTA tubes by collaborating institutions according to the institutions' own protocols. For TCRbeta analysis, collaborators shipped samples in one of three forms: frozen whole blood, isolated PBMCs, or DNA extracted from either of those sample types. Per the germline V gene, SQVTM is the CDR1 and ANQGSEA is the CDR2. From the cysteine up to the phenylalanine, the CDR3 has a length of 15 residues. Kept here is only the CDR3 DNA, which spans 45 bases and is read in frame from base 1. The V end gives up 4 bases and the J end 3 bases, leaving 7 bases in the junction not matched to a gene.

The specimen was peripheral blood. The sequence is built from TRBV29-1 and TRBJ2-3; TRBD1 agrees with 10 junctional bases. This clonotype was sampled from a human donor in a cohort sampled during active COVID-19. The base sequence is TGCAGCGTTGTCCGGACAGGGGGAAGGACAGATACGCAGTATTTT. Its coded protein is CSVVRTGGRTDTQYF.